This TCR beta chain was captured in a study of blood T cell repertoires in COVID-19. Sequenced by immunoSEQ multiplex PCR; TCRdb stores in-frame clones only, minus some. This sample has fewer than 600,000 clones; roughly 89% occur once, and the top ten carry roughly 0.9%. The sample consisted of peripheral blood. The sequence derives from a man between 18 and 35 years old with COVID-19, enrolled during active disease.

The CDR3 DNA reads TGTGCCAGCAGCTACAATAGCGGGAGAGTGGAGACCCAGTACTTC. It specifies CASSYNSGRVETQYF. This chain joins TRBV7-8 and TRBJ2-5, with 9 bases matching TRBD2. Germline V gene sequence: CDR1 SGHVS, CDR2 FQNEAQ. Trimming removed 4 bases from V and 5 bases from J; junction bases left unmatched: 8. This CDR3 comprises 15 residues. The entire variable domain, with the rest obtained from reference TRBV7-8 and TRBJ2-5, is as follows: GAGVSQSPRYKVAKRGQDVALRCDPISGHVSLFWYQQALGQGPEFLTYFQNEAQLDKSGLPSDRFFAERPEGSVSTLKIQRTQQEDSAVYLCASSYNSGRVETQYFGPGTRLLVL.